Listed here are 6 T cell receptor beta chains from one sample, sequenced in a study of T cell repertoires in cytomegalovirus infection. TCRdb ran MiXCR on the reads and lists one entry per CDR3 protein. This sample has roughly 860,000 distinct CDR3 sequences, with approximately 30% found just once. Their antigens are not known. This specimen was cultured CD8+ T cells from PBMCs, taken from culture after CMV antigen stimulation. Receptor source: a human donor in good health (CMV status not recorded). Some clones in this sample may be carry-over from other donors' samples.

V usage is TRBV28 and J usage is TRBJ2-5, with TRBD1 matching over 8 bases. Germline V lookup: CDR1 MDHEN, CDR2 SYDVKM. The length of the CDR3 is 16 residues. V lost 4 bases to trimming and J lost 3 bases; unmatched junction nucleotides: 10. The CDR3 sequence is CASSSGGASLEETQYF. CDR3 sequence (DNA): TGTGCCAGCAGTTCAGGGGGCGCCAGCCTCGAAGAGACCCAGTACTTC.

The chain joins TRBV5-1 to TRBJ2-3; a weak D match, TRBD1 (5 bases). The CDR3 covers 16 residues. Between the trimmed V and J ends, which lost 0 bases and 2 bases, there was a span of 13 bases. CDR1 SGHRS and CDR2 YFSETQ come from the germline V gene. Written as DNA, the CDR3 is TGCGCCAGCAGCTTGGAGAGGCCAGGGTCCACAGATACGCAGTATTTT. Protein sequence: CASSLERPGSTDTQYF.

The chain is built from TRBV6-6 and TRBJ2-7; 7 bases are shared with TRBD1. Germline V CDR1 and CDR2: MNHNY, SVGAGI (reference sequence). Unmatched junction bases numbered 10, after V lost 5 bases and J lost 0 bases. This CDR3 is 16 amino acids long. This chain's CDR3 is CASSRARDRDSYEQYV. DNA of the CDR3: TGTGCCAGCAGTCGGGCGAGGGACAGAGACTCCTACGAGCAGTACGTC.

This clonotype was detected many times. The chain couples TRBV7-2 to TRBJ1-4, with 9 bases matching TRBD1. Trimming cost V 4 bases and J 6 bases; bases outside gene matches: 3. This CDR3 is built from 14 residues. The germline gives CDR1 SGHTA, CDR2 FQGNSA. Written as DNA, the CDR3 is TGTGCCAGCAGCTACAGGGACAGGGATGAAAAACTGTTTTTT. Amino acid sequence: CASSYRDRDEKLFF.

This sequence joins TRBV27 and TRBJ2-3; 8 positions match TRBD1. V lost 4 bases to trimming and J lost 2 bases; unmatched junction nucleotides: 5. The CDR3 loop spans 15 amino acids. Germline values: CDR1 MNHEY, CDR2 SMNVEV (reference sequence). The CDR3 here is CASSYRGRYTDTQYF. CDR3 sequence (DNA): TGTGCCAGCAGTTACAGGGGGAGATACACAGATACGCAGTATTTT.

The chain recombines TRBV29-1 with TRBJ1-1; TRBD1 is a possible D gene (5 bases). The V gene lost 6 bases and the J gene lost 1 base, with 6 bases spanning the gap. CDR3 length: 11 residues. Germline V gene sequence: CDR1 SQVTM, CDR2 ANQGSEA. For the CDR3, the DNA is TGCAGCGTGGACACGAACACTGAAGCTTTCTTT. It encodes CSVDTNTEAFF.